This record concerns one T cell receptor (beta chain) sequence. Primers used in a second PCR of about 7 to 12 cycles were a sample-barcoded 5' primer and a J-beta primer mix. MiXCR, run by TCRdb on the 5' RACE reads, gives a single entry per CDR3 protein. The sample includes around 800,000 distinct CDR3 sequences, 53% of them seen just once. With V trimmed by 4 bases and J by 14 bases, 11 bases remained unmatched. Germline-derived CDR1 and CDR2 are SNHLY and FYNNEI. The CDR3 runs 14 residues. The entry originates in a study of blood T cells in healthy people across ages. The authors isolated at least 7 million PBMCs per sample.

This clonotype originated in an older man in good health. The sequenced sample was blood. V gene TRBV2 combines with J gene TRBJ2-3; TRBD2 matches 11 bases. The DNA of the CDR3 is TGTGCCAGCAGTGGACTAGCGGGAAATCTGTGGGCGTATTTT. Translated: CASSGLAGNLWAYF.